The 25 T cell receptor beta chains reported below all come from one sample, sequenced in a study of T cell responses to AZD1222 COVID-19 vaccine. This table comes from immunoSEQ multiplex PCR, and its TCRdb copy is limited to in-frame clones, with some not included. Of 160,000 or so clones listed, approximately 94% were seen once; the top ten hold 2.5% to 3%. The sequenced sample was peripheral blood, obtained on day 0 of AZD1222 vaccination. The receptors come from an adult in good health.

This sequence joins TRBV6-1 and TRBJ1-2; D gene uncertain. Germline CDR1 MNHNS, CDR2 SASEGT. Deletions cut 0 bases from V and 4 bases from J, with 12 bases between. The CDR3 spans 15 residues. The CDR3, as DNA: TGTGCCAGCAGTGAAGCGTTCTCCAATGTCTATGGCTACACCTTC. This gives the protein CASSEAFSNVYGYTF.

V usage is TRBV5-1 and J usage is TRBJ2-6; tentatively, D is TRBD1 (5 bases). Germline-derived CDR1 and CDR2 are SGHRS and YFSETQ. Trimming took off 0 bases at V and 0 bases at J, with 13 bases between the two ends. This CDR3 has 18 residues. Here the CDR3 reads CASSLGQGTNSGANVLTF. The DNA of the CDR3 is TGCGCCAGCAGCTTGGGGCAGGGTACCAACTCTGGGGCCAACGTCCTGACTTTC.

In DNA form, the CDR3 reads TGTGCCAGCAGTACACTAGGGCAGGGGGCGCTTTCGGTCCGGCGGGAGGCCCGAACCGGGGAGCTGTTTTTT. Translating it yields CASSTLGQGALSVRREARTGELFF. This chain links TRBV27 with TRBJ2-2; either TRBD1 or TRBD2 may supply D (8 bases each). The V gene's germline CDR1 is MNHEY and CDR2 SMNVEV (reference sequence). V shed 5 bases and J shed 5 bases, with 42 bases lying between them. The CDR3 spans 24 residues.

The gene calls are TRBV5-5 and TRBJ2-7, with D maybe TRBD1 (6 bases). Trimming cost V 3 bases and J 3 bases, with 16 bases left between them. The CDR3 runs to 15 residues. CDR1 SGHKS and CDR2 YYEKEE come from the germline V gene (reference sequence). CDR3 sequence: CASSSYRVGNYEQYF. CDR3 nucleotide sequence: TGTGCCAGCAGCTCGTACAGGGTCGGTAACTACGAGCAGTACTTC. The full variable domain, its missing parts supplied by reference TRBV5-5 and TRBJ2-7, is DAGVTQSPTHLIKTRGQQVTLRCSPISGHKSVSWYQQVLGQGPQFIFQYYEKEERGRGNFPDRFSARQFPNYSSELNVNALLLGDSALYLCASSSYRVGNYEQYFGPGTRLTVT.

The chain employs TRBV6-6 and TRBJ2-5, with a possible D match to TRBD1 (6 bases). The V and J ends lost 6 bases and 5 bases respectively, with 13 bases between them. The CDR3 is 13 residues long. Germline V lookup: CDR1 MNHNY, CDR2 SVGAGI (reference sequence). CDR3 amino acids: CASRRQVRETQYF. CDR3 nucleotide sequence: TGTGCCAGCAGACGACAGGTCAGGGAGACCCAGTACTTC.

This clone was seen only a few times. This chain uses TRBV6-5 with TRBJ1-6, with 7 bases aligning to TRBD1. The trim removed 6 bases at V and 6 bases at J, leaving 8 bases unmatched. The CDR3 is 15 amino acids. The germline V gene has CDR1 MNHEY and CDR2 SVGAGI. The chain's CDR3 is CASRLQGQPNSPLHF. The CDR3 nucleotides are TGTGCCAGCAGGCTCCAGGGACAGCCTAATTCACCCCTCCACTTT.

The chain links TRBV5-1 to TRBJ2-6; D is undetermined. Germline CDR1 is SGHRS and CDR2 is YFSETQ. Trimming removed 2 bases at V and 0 bases at J, with 12 bases between. This CDR3 spans 17 amino acids. For the CDR3, the DNA is TGCGCCAGCAGCTTCCTTGGCAGGAGCTCTGGGGCCAACGTCCTGACTTTC. It translates to CASSFLGRSSGANVLTF.

Only one count was recorded for this clone. The chain employs TRBV7-8 and TRBJ1-3; 10 bases are shared with TRBD1. The junction had 11 bases not matched to a gene; V was cut back by 5 bases and J by 1 base. CDR3 size: 18 residues. The germline V gene encodes CDR1 SGHVS and CDR2 FQNEAQ. The CDR3 sequence is CASSNRQGAFESGNTIYF. Written as DNA, the CDR3 is TGTGCCAGCAGCAATCGACAGGGGGCTTTCGAATCTGGAAACACCATATATTTT.

The genes are TRBV5-1 and TRBJ2-1, with TRBD2 matching over 14 bases. The CDR3 is 18 residues long. Germline V gene sequence: CDR1 SGHRS, CDR2 YFSETQ. Trimming took 3 bases from V and 2 from J; bases not matched to a gene: 7. For the CDR3, the DNA is TGCGCCAGCAGCTCGCCTCCGGGACTAGCGGGAGCCTACAATGAGCAGTTCTTC. Protein sequence: CASSSPPGLAGAYNEQFF.

The chain recombines TRBV7-6 with TRBJ2-2, with 10 bases fitting TRBD2. Looked up from germline, CDR1 is SGHVS and CDR2 is FNYEAQ. V lost 0 bases and J lost 1; bases outside the gene matches: 2. This CDR3 has 17 amino acids. The CDR3: CASSLAAGGLNTGELFF. In nucleotides, the CDR3 is TGTGCCAGCAGCTTAGCAGCGGGAGGGCTGAACACCGGGGAGCTGTTTTTT.

The V gene is TRBV3-1 (or the pseudogene TRBV3-2), the J gene TRBJ1-2; D is possibly TRBD1 (5 bases). Germline CDR1 is LGHDT and CDR2 is YNNKEL (reference sequence). Trimming shortened V by 1 base and J by 8 bases, and 11 bases separated the two germline ends. This CDR3 region has 13 residues. CDR3 bases: TGTGCCAGCAGCCAAGCTTTGGGGGTAGGCTACACCTTC. Translated: CASSQALGVGYTF.

Only one count was recorded for this clone. The chain is built from TRBV20-1 and TRBJ2-7, with D uncertain. The CDR3 consists of 11 residues. Trimming pared 5 bases from V and 0 bases from J, leaving 5 bases between. Germline loops: CDR1 DFQATT, CDR2 SNEGSKA (reference sequence). The CDR3 nucleotides read TGCAGTGCTGCGGTCTCCTACGAGCAGTACTTC. This gives the protein CSAAVSYEQYF.

This chain uses TRBV4-1 with TRBJ2-7, with 8 bases lining up with TRBD1. The CDR3 consists of 15 residues. Germline V lookup: CDR1 MGHRA, CDR2 YSYEKL. With 0 bases clipped from V and 3 bases from J, the junction kept 4 bases outside the gene matches. In DNA form, the CDR3 reads TGCGCCAGCAGCCAAGATCCAGGGGGCATCTACGAGCAGTACTTC. Translating it yields CASSQDPGGIYEQYF.

V usage is TRBV6-9 and J usage is TRBJ2-3; D perhaps matches TRBD1 (5 bases). The CDR3 length is 15 residues. V was pared by 0 bases and J by 2 bases, with 9 bases between. Germline CDR1 MNHGY, CDR2 SVAAGI. The CDR3 DNA reads as TGTGCCAGCAGTTATTCGGGGCTCATCACAGATACGCAGTATTTT. Amino acids: CASSYSGLITDTQYF.

This chain links TRBV5-6 with TRBJ2-4, with TRBD1 matching over 8 bases. The CDR3 runs to 15 residues. CDR1 is SGHDT, CDR2 YYEEEE, per germline. The V and J ends lost 0 bases and 3 bases, in that order; junction bases with no gene match: 2. DNA for the CDR3: TGTGCCAGCAGCTTGGACAGGGGGAGCAAAAACATTCAGTACTTC. This translates into CASSLDRGSKNIQYF.

This chain uses TRBV20-1 with TRBJ2-3; no firm D call. Germline V gene data show CDR1 as DFQATT and CDR2 as SNEGSKA (reference sequence). Between the trimmed V and J ends, which lost 6 bases and 2 bases, there was a span of 3 bases. The CDR3 sequence is 10 residues long. The CDR3 sequence: CSANTDTQYF. CDR3 DNA: TGCAGTGCCAACACAGATACGCAGTATTTT.

V and J are TRBV3-1 (or the pseudogene TRBV3-2) and TRBJ2-7; no firm D call. Germline V gene lookup returns CDR1 LGHDT and CDR2 YNNKEL (reference sequence). Trimming stripped 0 bases from V and 5 bases from J, with 5 bases between. The length of the CDR3 is 12 residues. For the CDR3, the DNA is TGTGCCAGCAGCCAAGAGGCCCACGAGCAGTACTTC. Translation: CASSQEAHEQYF.

The chain carries TRBV5-1 and TRBJ1-1, with TRBD1 matching 7 bases. Unmatched junction bases numbered 4, after V lost 4 bases and J lost 1 base. The CDR3 is 14 amino acids. The germline CDR1 and CDR2 sequences are SGHRS and YFSETQ. CDR3 sequence reads: CASSIRQGNTEAFF. The CDR3 nucleotides read TGCGCCAGCAGCATCCGACAGGGGAACACTGAAGCTTTCTTT.

The rearrangement links TRBV25-1 to TRBJ2-1; D is uncertain. This CDR3 is 15 amino acids long. V was pared by 7 bases and J by 4 bases, with 17 bases between. The germline V gene encodes CDR1 MGHDK and CDR2 SYGVNS. CDR3 nucleotides: TGTGCCAGCACTGCAAGGTGGCCGGCATACAATGAGCAGTTCTTC. It encodes CASTARWPAYNEQFF. Filled out from reference TRBV25-1 and TRBJ2-1, the complete variable domain reads EADIYQTPRYLVIGTGKKITLECSQTMGHDKMYWYQQDPGMELHLIHYSYGVNSTEKGDLSSESTVSRIRTEHFPLTLESARPSHTSQYLCASTARWPAYNEQFFGPGTRLTVL.

The J gene is TRBJ1-1, the V gene TRBV6-6; TRBD1 matches 7 bases. CDR1 is MNHNY, CDR2 SVGAGI, per germline (reference sequence). This CDR3 is built from 14 residues. Trimming at V came to 0 bases and at J to 5 bases, leaving 3 bases not matched to a gene. The CDR3 loop is CASSYSHRGTEAFF. In DNA form, the CDR3 reads TGTGCCAGCAGTTACTCGCACAGGGGTACTGAAGCTTTCTTT.

This clone was detected only once. The chain has TRBV25-1 and TRBJ1-2; 7 bases are a match to TRBD1. Germline V gene sequence: CDR1 MGHDK, CDR2 SYGVNS. V gave up 6 bases and J gave up 4 bases; unmatched junction bases: 20. The CDR3 consists of 18 residues. This CDR3 reads CASSSNRGQLPWSYGYTF. The CDR3 bases are TGTGCCAGCAGCTCTAACAGGGGACAGCTCCCCTGGAGCTATGGCTACACCTTC.

As DNA, the CDR3 is TGTGCCAGCAGCCGGGACCTCTACGAGCAGTACTTC. It yields the protein CASSRDLYEQYF. The J gene is TRBJ2-7, the V gene TRBV5-5; D tentatively fits TRBD1 or TRBD2 (5 bases each). The length of the CDR3 is 12 residues. In germline, CDR1 is SGHKS, CDR2 YYEKEE (reference sequence). V was trimmed by 4 bases and J by 3 bases, leaving 8 bases between them.

This rearrangement joins TRBV30 to TRBJ1-2; no clear D. There are 15 residues in the CDR3. The V and J ends lost 0 bases and 4 bases respectively, with 15 bases between them. Per the germline V gene, CDR1 is GTSNPN and CDR2 is SVGIG (reference sequence). CDR3 bases: TGTGCCTGGAGTGTAAGGGCAGACCAATCCTATGGCTACACCTTC. Translating it yields CAWSVRADQSYGYTF.

J is TRBJ1-2 and V is TRBV7-9; 7 bases line up with TRBD1. The CDR3 loop spans 15 amino acids. Germline CDR1 and CDR2: SEHNR and FQNEAQ (reference sequence). V lost 5 bases to trimming and J lost 4 bases; unmatched junction nucleotides: 10. CDR3: CASSPPNRGFYGYTF. CDR3 coding DNA: TGTGCCAGCAGCCCACCCAACAGGGGATTCTATGGCTACACCTTC.

V is TRBV19 and J is TRBJ2-2, with no clear D. The V and J ends lost 3 bases and 5 bases respectively, with 7 bases between them. Germline values: CDR1 LNHDA, CDR2 SQIVND (reference sequence). This CDR3 spans 13 amino acids. In DNA form, the CDR3 reads TGTGCCAGTAGTATCTACAAGACCGGGGAGCTGTTTTTT. It translates to CASSIYKTGELFF.